These 8 T cell receptor beta chains were all obtained from the same sample, sequenced in a study of vaccination and CD4 T cells after COVID-19. Treatment: roughly 11-day PBMC culture with coronavirus spike peptide pools or control peptides (ViraFEST assay). With the Oncomine TCR Beta short-read assay, DNA from cultured CD4+ T cells was sequenced. TCRdb re-derived calls from the PCR reads in MiXCR, one entry per CDR3 protein. The repertoire consists of over 15,000 distinct CDR3 sequences, with about 55% occurring once and the leading ten covering about 14%. Their cognate antigens are unknown. The sequenced sample consisted of CD4+ T cells from blood, cultured in vitro. The receptor source for this set is a human donor who had recovered from COVID-19.

The J gene is TRBJ2-2, the V gene TRBV20-1; 14 positions match TRBD2. V gave up 6 bases and J gave up 3 bases; unmatched junction bases: 6. CDR3 length: 16 residues. CDR1 and CDR2 (germline): DFQATT, SNEGSKA (reference sequence). This CDR3 is CSARLAGGRDTGELFF. The CDR3, as DNA: TGCAGTGCACGACTAGCGGGGGGGCGGGACACCGGGGAGCTGTTTTTT.

This clonotype has a handful of counts. The genes are TRBV7-2 and TRBJ2-5; possibly TRBD1 for D (6 bases). The CDR3 loop spans 18 amino acids. Trimming stripped 1 base from V and 1 base from J, with 19 bases between. CDR1 is SGHTA, CDR2 FQGNSA, per germline. CDR3 loop: CASSLDGPGDTIQETQYF. DNA for the CDR3: TGTGCCAGCAGCTTAGACGGGCCCGGGGACACCATCCAAGAGACCCAGTACTTC.

A note on this clonotype: A read error may account for a junction end that differs from germline. The chain is built from TRBV28 and TRBJ1-5; TRBD1 is a possible D gene (5 bases). The CDR3 has 17 amino acids. Germline lookup yields CDR1 MDHEN and CDR2 SYDVKM. CDR3 sequence: CASSPNSGTISSQPQHF. As DNA, the CDR3 is TGTGCCAGCAGTCCTAACTCCGGGACCATTAGCAGTCAGCCCCAGCATTTT.

The V call is TRBV7-2, the J call TRBJ2-7, with D perhaps TRBD1 or TRBD2 (5 bases each). The V end was cut by 1 base, the J end by 8 bases, with 12 bases between. The germline CDR1 and CDR2 sequences are SGHTA and FQGNSA. CDR3 size: 13 residues. CDR3 loop: CASSLEGTPKQYF. As DNA, the CDR3 is TGTGCCAGCAGCTTAGAAGGGACCCCGAAGCAGTACTTC.

With regard to this clonotype: The junction and the germline gene differ at one end; a read error may be behind it. The chain carries TRBV2 and TRBJ1-1; 7 bases align to TRBD1. The CDR3 is 15 amino acids. Germline CDR1 and CDR2: SNHLY and FYNNEI. CDR3 amino acids: CARSEEGARHTEAFF. The CDR3 nucleotides read TGTGCCAGGAGTGAAGAGGGGGCCCGTCACACTGAAGCTTTCTTT.

This clonotype was detected a few times. The chain carries TRBV7-2 and TRBJ2-3; D possibly corresponds to TRBD2 (5 bases). The V end lost 5 bases, the J end lost 5 bases, and 14 bases lay between the germline ends. The CDR3 totals 14 residues. The germline CDR1 and CDR2 sequences are SGHTA and FQGNSA. CDR3 in DNA: TGTGCCAGCAGCAAGGGTCGTCGGGGAGATACGCAGTATTTT. Amino acid sequence: CASSKGRRGDTQYF. Using reference TRBV7-2 and TRBJ2-3 for the parts outside the CDR3, the full variable domain is GAGVSQSPSNKVTEKGKDVELRCDPISGHTALYWYRQSLGQGLEFLIYFQGNSAPDKSGLPSDRFSAERTGGSVSTLTIQRTQQEDSAVYLCASSKGRRGDTQYFGPGTRLTVL.

The V and J genes are TRBV6-1 and TRBJ1-2; tentative D call: TRBD1 (5 bases). V dropped 5 bases and J dropped 7 bases, with 11 bases sitting between them. Germline V lookup: CDR1 MNHNS, CDR2 SASEGT. This CDR3 contains 12 residues. The CDR3 bases are TGTGCCAGCAGTCCAGGGTTACGTGGCTACACCTTC. Protein: CASSPGLRGYTF.

V is TRBV7-2 and J is TRBJ2-2; D is unresolved. Germline V gene sequence: CDR1 SGHTA, CDR2 FQGNSA. The V end lost 5 bases, the J end lost 3 bases, and 10 bases lay between the germline ends. CDR3 length: 14 residues. CDR3 protein: CASSGTAYTGELFF. DNA of the CDR3: TGTGCCAGCAGCGGCACAGCTTACACCGGGGAGCTGTTTTTT.